This T cell receptor (gamma chain) appears in the sequencing data of a study of Vδ1+ human thymocytes. A single count supports this clone. Its antigen is as yet unknown. Germline loops: CDR1 EGSTGY, CDR2 YDSYTSSV. V gave up 2 bases and J gave up 2 bases; unmatched junction bases: 9. The CDR3 spans 15 residues. After alphabeta T cell depletion, CD3+ Vdelta1+ Vdelta2- thymocytes were sorted. Purity of the sorted Vdelta1+ thymocytes ranged from roughly 96% to 99.6%. RNA was extracted from the cells and then reverse transcribed. Pooled V-gene forward primers with one constant-region reverse primer generated the CDR3 amplicons by multiplex PCR. TCRdb redid the clone calls on the multiplex PCR reads with CATT. The sample shows 25,000 to 35,000 gamma-chain clones, around 20% of them seen only once. Overall study results and limits: Highly polyclonal TRG and TRD repertoires with Gaussian CDR3 length distributions appeared in thymus. Thymic delta-chain repertoires held roughly 20% Vdelta2 sequences and few Vdelta3, despite high sort purity.

Material for sequencing was Vdelta1+ gamma-delta thymocytes from the thymus. This sample's subset: FACS-sorted CD3+ TCRalphabeta- TCRVdelta1+ TCRVdelta2- thymocytes. This chain joins TRGV4 and TRGJ1 or TRGJ2. This clonotype originated in a boy younger than two who had congenital heart surgery. The CDR3 DNA reads TGTGCCACCTGGGATGTCGTCCCTTATTATTATAAGAAACTCTTT. This codes for CATWDVVPYYYKKLF.